Described below is a single TCR beta chain sequence and its context. This clone's antigen is unknown. Preparation of the library involved the immunoSEQ multiplex PCR assay. For the multiplex PCR, a mixture combining 60 forward primers for TCR Vbeta segments and 13 reverse primers for TCR Jbeta segments was used. A multiplex PCR assay on genomic DNA amplified the CDR3 region of rearranged TCR beta genes. Amplified TCR beta libraries were sequenced as 87-base-pair reads on the Illumina HiSeq System. The authors' pipeline ran thus. In a later analysis, 80 million or so unique TCR beta chains were counted across the roughly 670 repertoires, and approximately 11 million of these chains were shared by at least two donors. Raw reads were error-corrected and collapsed into unique sequences by a nearest-neighbor algorithm in which closely related sequences were merged to remove PCR and sequencing errors. V, D and J gene segments were assigned by aligning CDR3 sequences to IMGT reference sequences. For a sequence to be retained, a match of at least six nucleotides to both a V gene segment and a J gene segment was required. A rearrangement counted as productive if the CDR3 had no stop codons and remained in frame with V and J, and every other rearrangement counted as non-productive. CDR3 was defined according to IMGT convention as the region running from the second conserved V-encoded cysteine to the conserved J-encoded phenylalanine. The earlier analysis of about 500 of the donors excluded sequences that lacked an unambiguous match to a single V gene segment. An earlier analysis of under 750 of the donors called V segments functional above 56.7% productive rearrangements and segregating when the between-donor standard deviation exceeded 5%. To diagnose cytomegalovirus status from the catalog of TCR beta chain sequences, a statistical classification framework was built. V and J gene assignment, in a later analysis, came from comparing TCR nucleotide sequences with IMGT/GENE-DB human TR gene sequences. A later analysis assigned CDR3 sequences and most-parsimonious VDJ recombination scenarios with the TCRdist pipeline. In a later analysis, each TCR beta chain was defined by its CDR3 amino acid sequence together with its V-gene family, and reads lacking a unique V-gene family were excluded. A later analysis removed several hundred highly shared, low-generation-probability nucleotide sequences to deal with suspected cross-contamination and a sequencing artifact. In a later analysis, a clonal expansion index was calculated for each public chain from normalized within-repertoire ranks of inferred template counts. In a later analysis, generation probabilities were computed using a VDJ recombination model fitted to out-of-frame rearrangements, and the results were checked against IGoR. Hypergeometric tests were used in a later analysis to score TCR-TCR, TCR-HLA and TCR-CMV co-occurrence, with a repertoire-size bias correction applied to the TCR pairs. A later analysis estimated false discovery rates by permuting HLA or CMV assignments 20 times. In a later analysis, co-occurring TCRs were grouped with DBSCAN, and TCRdist sequence similarity was added when clustering was performed within HLA-allele-positive subsets. Repertoires with fewer than 30,000 or more than 120,000 public chains, plus five repertoires with anomalous nucleotide sharing, were excluded from co-occurrence clustering. The source is immuneACCESS, and TCRdb retained only in-frame sequences with V and J called. Part of the clones is not carried over; for the studies checked, unresolved V genes explain less than half of this, and the remainder is unexplained. V, J and clone size were drawn from that table, and D and trimming were deduced from the DNA. The sample's clone listing holds roughly 190,000 clones. Jointly, the top ten make up almost 6.5% of the sample.

The CDR3 has 15 amino acids, counting the end cysteine and phenylalanine. Here the CDR3 DNA is all that survives: 45 bases in frame from base 1. Trimming removed 5 bases from V and 3 bases from J; the gene matches leave 8 bases unexplained. CDR1 and CDR2, per the germline V gene, are SGHTA and FQGNSA. The cohort consisted of hundreds of healthy bone marrow donors. At the time of sampling, every cohort member was nominally healthy, though immune exposures that went unrecorded were likely present. The donor tested CMV seronegative and was one of the 352 seronegative cohort members. Each donor provided a peripheral blood sample, and peripheral blood mononuclear cells were used for TCR beta sequencing. The Qiagen DNeasy Blood Extraction Kit was used to extract genomic DNA from the blood cell samples. The sample is drawn from a study of cytomegalovirus exposure and HLA in healthy donors (TCRdb year 2017). Background for the entire study: In an earlier analysis of some 550 of the donors, 250 to 350 Gb of sequence data and 117 million unique TCR beta sequences from some 170 million T cells were reported. The study aimed to test whether signatures of past pathogen exposure could be identified by cataloging public T cell receptors. A later analysis re-examined previously published TCR beta repertoires from 610 or so donors and added high-resolution HLA genotyping to investigate patterns of TCR occurrence. Alongside the repertoire data, information on donor age, sex, ethnicity and CMV serostatus was compiled. The later analysis used no new phenotypic data to find candidate immune exposures, relying instead on TCR beta sequences and their occurrence across donors. Among the roughly 400 genotyped donors, more than 70% belonged to the genetic ancestry cluster associated with self-reported Caucasian donors. HLA typing covered class I and class II loci at four-digit resolution. Because of strong linkage in the cohort, roughly five DR-DQ haplotypes were treated as single units for association and clustering. Every discovery cohort repertoire had been produced on one sequencing platform. In addition to the first cohort of approximately 670 subjects, a separate validation cohort of about 120 different subjects was used. An earlier analysis of 587 of the donors applied high-throughput TCR beta sequencing to assess whether each TCR beta V gene segment acted as functional or pseudogenic. Around 320 gigabases of sequencing data and approximately 85 million unique TCR sequences were included in an early release covering several hundred HLA-typed donors. To predict cytomegalovirus infection status, the study combined high-throughput TCR immunosequencing, statistical association of individual TCRs with disease status, and machine learning. Genome-wide SNP genotypes for about 65% of the roughly 700 donors were used in a later genetic analysis, which treated that subset as a discovery cohort. Among several hundred genotyped donors of the cohort, an average of roughly 230,000 unique TCR beta nucleotide sequences was sequenced per donor, of which approximately 19% were non-productive. Using immunosequencing, the study profiled T cell repertoires from 640 or so subjects and related those repertoires to cytomegalovirus serostatus. Typing coverage varied by locus: roughly 629-630 donors for A, B, C, DRB1 and DQB1; roughly 510 for DQA1; approximately 570 for DPA1; around 490 for DPB1. The research as a whole found: A further reported finding was that TCR beta sequences accurately predicted the HLA-A and HLA-B alleles for most subjects in the first cohort. Because counts were too low, about 15 rarely observed V segments, including chromosome 9 orphons, were left out of the earlier analysis of 500 to 750 of the donors. Strong co-occurrence of HLA alleles, especially DR and DQ, made assigning TCR associations to individual alleles difficult. According to a later genetic analysis, donors in an Asian-associated ancestry cluster had fewer N-insertions in productive TCRs than the approximately 670-donor mean. The classifier was reported to diagnose cytomegalovirus status with high specificity and sensitivity in both the original and validation cohorts. In the study, 150 to 200 TCR beta chains were listed as associated with cytomegalovirus. Specific HLA alleles were associated with roughly 16,000 TCR beta sequences at a false discovery rate of 0.05 in a later analysis. A later analysis reported that several top co-occurrence clusters appeared linked to parvovirus B19, influenza, CMV and Epstein-Barr virus. Some IMGT-functional V segments, including TRBV6-2 and TRBV6-3, could not be told apart with the 87-base-pair reads, so those segments were excluded. In a later analysis, most CMV-associated TCR beta chains were found to appear HLA-restricted, with HLA associations seemingly driven largely by CMV exposure. Because HLA typing was unavailable for some donors at each locus, only the typed subset was used in association tests. Three of the identified cytomegalovirus-associated TCR beta chains were confirmed in vitro to be specific for cytomegalovirus antigens. Correlated functional status among segregating V segments might be attributable to linkage disequilibrium, but an unknown experimental factor could not be ruled out. According to a later analysis, TCR association rates differed among HLA loci, with DRB1 alleles showing the most associated TCRs and HLA-C alleles showing the fewest. Sequencing depth was assumed to be roughly uniform across donors in the presence/absence analyses, though that assumption may not hold. In a later genetic analysis, a missense DCLRE1C variant was associated with V-gene and J-gene trimming of TCR beta chains, and the association was replicated in an independent cohort. This cohort had only TCR beta chains sequenced, and the lack of alpha or paired-chain data limited which features could be detected. In a later analysis, HLA-associated TCR beta chains were found to be more clonally expanded and to have lower generation probabilities than equally common non-associated chains. CMV serostatus was the only immune exposure information available for the cohort. The sequencing pipeline was judged likely to have produced a cluster of highly shared sequence variants as a technical artifact. In an earlier analysis of 587 of the donors, most TCR beta V segments were observed in productive rearrangements about 90% or about 30% of the time, broadly matching IMGT annotations. It was suggested by the authors that the approach could potentially be generalized to other disease states and immunological phenotypes. Most TCR sequences were seen in very few donors, while some public TCRs were found in many individuals.

The chain joins TRBV7-2 to TRBJ2-7, and TRBD1 aligns with 9 junction nucleotides. The sequencing input was PBMCs. The sequence came from a man aged 25 to 40 in good health and CMV-seronegative. CDR3 sequence: CASSHRDRENYEQYF. The DNA sequence is given as TGTGCCAGCAGCCATAGGGACAGGGAGAACTACGAGCAGTACTTC.